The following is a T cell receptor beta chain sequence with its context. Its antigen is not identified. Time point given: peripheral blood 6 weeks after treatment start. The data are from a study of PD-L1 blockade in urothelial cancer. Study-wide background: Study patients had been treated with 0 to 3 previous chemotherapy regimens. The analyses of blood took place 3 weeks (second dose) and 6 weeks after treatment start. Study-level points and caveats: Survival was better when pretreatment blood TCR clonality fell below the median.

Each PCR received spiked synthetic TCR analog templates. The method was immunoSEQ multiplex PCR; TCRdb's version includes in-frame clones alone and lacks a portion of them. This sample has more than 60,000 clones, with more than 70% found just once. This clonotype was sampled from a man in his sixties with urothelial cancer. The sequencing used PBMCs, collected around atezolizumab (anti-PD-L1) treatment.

For the CDR3, the DNA is TGTGCCAGCAGGCGGGAACAAGAGACCCAGTACTTC. Protein sequence: CASRREQETQYF. This chain uses TRBV2 with TRBJ2-5; weak D call: TRBD2 (6 bases). Germline CDR1 SNHLY, CDR2 FYNNEI. V lost 6 bases to trimming and J lost 2 bases, with 7 bases between them. The CDR3 is 12 residues long.